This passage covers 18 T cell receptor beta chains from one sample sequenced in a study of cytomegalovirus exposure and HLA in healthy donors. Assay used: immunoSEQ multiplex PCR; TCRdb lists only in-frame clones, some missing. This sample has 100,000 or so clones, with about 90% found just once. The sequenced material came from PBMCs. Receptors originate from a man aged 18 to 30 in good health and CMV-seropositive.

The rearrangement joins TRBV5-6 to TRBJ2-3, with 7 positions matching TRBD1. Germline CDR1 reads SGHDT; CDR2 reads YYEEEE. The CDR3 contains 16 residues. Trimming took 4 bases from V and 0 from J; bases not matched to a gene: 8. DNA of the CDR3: TGTGCCAGCAGCCAGTTTAACAGGGGAAGCACAGATACGCAGTATTTT. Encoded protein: CASSQFNRGSTDTQYF.

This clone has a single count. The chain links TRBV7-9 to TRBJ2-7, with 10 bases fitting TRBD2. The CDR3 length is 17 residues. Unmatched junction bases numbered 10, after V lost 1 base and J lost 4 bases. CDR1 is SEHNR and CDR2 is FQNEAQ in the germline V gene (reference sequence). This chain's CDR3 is CASSLVSAASGGYEQYF. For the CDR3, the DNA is TGTGCCAGCAGCTTAGTGAGTGCGGCTAGCGGGGGTTACGAGCAGTACTTC.

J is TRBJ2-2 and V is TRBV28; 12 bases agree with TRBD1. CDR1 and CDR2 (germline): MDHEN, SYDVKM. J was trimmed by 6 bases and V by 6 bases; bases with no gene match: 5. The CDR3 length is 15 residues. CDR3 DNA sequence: TGTGCCAGCAGGAAGGGACAGGGGGCCCCCGGGGAGCTGTTTTTT. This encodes CASRKGQGAPGELFF. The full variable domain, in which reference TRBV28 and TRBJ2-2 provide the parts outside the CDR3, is DVKVTQSSRYLVKRTGEKVFLECVQDMDHENMFWYRQDPGLGLRLIYFSYDVKMKEKGDIPEGYSVSREKKERFSLILESASTNQTSMYLCASRKGQGAPGELFFGEGSRLTVL.

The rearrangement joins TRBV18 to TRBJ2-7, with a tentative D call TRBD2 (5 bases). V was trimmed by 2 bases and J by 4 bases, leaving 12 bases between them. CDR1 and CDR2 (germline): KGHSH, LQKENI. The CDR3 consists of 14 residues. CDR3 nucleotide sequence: TGTGCCAGCTCACCAAGCGGCCCGGCATACGAGCAGTACTTC. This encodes CASSPSGPAYEQYF.

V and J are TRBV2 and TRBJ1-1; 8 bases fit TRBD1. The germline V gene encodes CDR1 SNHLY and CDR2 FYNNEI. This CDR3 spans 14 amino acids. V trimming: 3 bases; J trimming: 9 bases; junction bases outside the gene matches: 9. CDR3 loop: CASSEGQVLNQAFF. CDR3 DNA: TGTGCCAGCAGTGAGGGACAGGTCCTCAACCAAGCTTTCTTT.

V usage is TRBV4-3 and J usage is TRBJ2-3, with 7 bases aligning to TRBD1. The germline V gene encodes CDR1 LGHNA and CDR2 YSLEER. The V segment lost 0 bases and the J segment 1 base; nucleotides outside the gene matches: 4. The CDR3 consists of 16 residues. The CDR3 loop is CASSQDYRGRTDTQYF. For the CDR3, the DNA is TGCGCCAGCAGCCAAGATTACAGGGGCCGCACAGATACGCAGTATTTT.

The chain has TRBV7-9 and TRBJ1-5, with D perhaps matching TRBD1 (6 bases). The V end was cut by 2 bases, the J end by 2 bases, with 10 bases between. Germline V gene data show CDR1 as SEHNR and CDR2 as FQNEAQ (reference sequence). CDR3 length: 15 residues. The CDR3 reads CASSLSGVGNQPQHF. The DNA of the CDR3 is TGTGCCAGCAGCTTATCAGGGGTGGGCAATCAGCCCCAGCATTTT.

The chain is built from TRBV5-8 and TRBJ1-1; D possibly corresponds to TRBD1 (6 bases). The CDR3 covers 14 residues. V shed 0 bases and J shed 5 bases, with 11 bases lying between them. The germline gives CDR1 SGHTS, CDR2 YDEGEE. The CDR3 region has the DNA TGTGCCAGCAGCTTGGCGGTAGGGGGAACTGAAGCTTTCTTT. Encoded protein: CASSLAVGGTEAFF.

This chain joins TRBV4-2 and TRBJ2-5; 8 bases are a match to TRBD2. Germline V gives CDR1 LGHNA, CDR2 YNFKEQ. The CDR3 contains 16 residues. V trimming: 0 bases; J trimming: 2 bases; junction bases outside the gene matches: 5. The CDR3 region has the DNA TGTGCCAGCAGCCAAGACCCAGCGGGGGTTCAAGAGACCCAGTACTTC. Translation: CASSQDPAGVQETQYF.

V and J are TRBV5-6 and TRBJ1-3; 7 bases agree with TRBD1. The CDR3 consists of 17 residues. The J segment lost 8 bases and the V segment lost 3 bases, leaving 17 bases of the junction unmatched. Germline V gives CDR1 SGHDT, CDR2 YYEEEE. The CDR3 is CASSSIRTGARRDTIYF. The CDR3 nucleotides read TGTGCCAGCAGCTCAATACGAACAGGGGCTCGACGGGACACCATATATTTT.

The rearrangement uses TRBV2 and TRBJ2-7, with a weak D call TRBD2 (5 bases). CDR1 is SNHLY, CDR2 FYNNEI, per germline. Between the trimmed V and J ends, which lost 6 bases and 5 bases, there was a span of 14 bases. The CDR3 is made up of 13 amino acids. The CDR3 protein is CASRRERTDEQYF. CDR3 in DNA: TGTGCCAGCAGGAGGGAGAGGACGGACGAGCAGTACTTC. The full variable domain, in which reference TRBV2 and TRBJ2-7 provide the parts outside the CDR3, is EPEVTQTPSHQVTQMGQEVILRCVPISNHLYFYWYRQILGQKVEFLVSFYNNEISEKSEIFDDQFSVERPDGSNFTLKIRSTKLEDSAMYFCASRRERTDEQYFGPGTRLTVT.

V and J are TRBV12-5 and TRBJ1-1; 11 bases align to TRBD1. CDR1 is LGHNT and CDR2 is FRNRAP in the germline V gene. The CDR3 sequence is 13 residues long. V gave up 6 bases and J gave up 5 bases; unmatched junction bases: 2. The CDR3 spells CASGRDRGTEAFF. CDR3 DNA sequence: TGTGCTAGTGGCAGGGACAGGGGGACTGAAGCTTTCTTT.

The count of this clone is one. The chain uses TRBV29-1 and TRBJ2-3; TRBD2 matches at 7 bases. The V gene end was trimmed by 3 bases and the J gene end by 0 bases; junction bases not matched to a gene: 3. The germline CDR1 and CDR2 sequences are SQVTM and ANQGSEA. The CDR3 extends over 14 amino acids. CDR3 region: CSVEGGDSTDTQYF. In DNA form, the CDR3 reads TGCAGCGTTGAGGGGGGGGATAGCACAGATACGCAGTATTTT.

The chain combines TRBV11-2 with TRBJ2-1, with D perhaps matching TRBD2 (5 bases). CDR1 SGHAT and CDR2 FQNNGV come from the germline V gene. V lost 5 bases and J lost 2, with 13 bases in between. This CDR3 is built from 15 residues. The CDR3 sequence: CASSLNSGTYNEQFF. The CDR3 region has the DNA TGTGCCAGCAGCCTTAATTCCGGGACCTACAATGAGCAGTTCTTC.

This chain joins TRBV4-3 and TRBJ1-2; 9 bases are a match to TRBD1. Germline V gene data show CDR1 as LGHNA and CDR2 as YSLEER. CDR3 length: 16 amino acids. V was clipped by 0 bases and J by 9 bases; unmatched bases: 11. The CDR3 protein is CASSQEWDREDDRYTF. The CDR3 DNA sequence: TGCGCCAGCAGCCAAGAATGGGACAGGGAAGACGATCGCTACACCTTC.

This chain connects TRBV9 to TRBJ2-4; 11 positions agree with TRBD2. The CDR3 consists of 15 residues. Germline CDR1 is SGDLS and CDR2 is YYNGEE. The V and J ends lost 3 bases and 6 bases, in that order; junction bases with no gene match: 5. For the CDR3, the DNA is TGTGCCAGCAGCGGGGCCGGGACTAGCGGAAACATTCAGTACTTC. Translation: CASSGAGTSGNIQYF.

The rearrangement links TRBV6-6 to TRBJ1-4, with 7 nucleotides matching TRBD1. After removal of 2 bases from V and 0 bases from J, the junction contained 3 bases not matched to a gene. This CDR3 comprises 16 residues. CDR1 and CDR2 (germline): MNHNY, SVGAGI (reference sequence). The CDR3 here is CASSYGDSATNEKLFF. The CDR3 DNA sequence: TGTGCCAGCAGTTACGGGGACAGCGCAACTAATGAAAAACTGTTTTTT.

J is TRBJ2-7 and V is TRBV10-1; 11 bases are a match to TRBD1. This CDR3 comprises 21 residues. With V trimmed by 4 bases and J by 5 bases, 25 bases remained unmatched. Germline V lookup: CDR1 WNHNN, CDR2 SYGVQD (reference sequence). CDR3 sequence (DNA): TGCGCCAGCAGTGCGCGACCCACAAAAACTGGACAGGGGGCGTTTGCCCACGAGCAGTACTTC. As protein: CASSARPTKTGQGAFAHEQYF.